Listed here are 4 T cell receptor beta chains from one sample, sequenced in a study of blood T cell repertoires in COVID-19 (TCRdb year 2020). Libraries were constructed by the immunoSEQ multiplex PCR assay. Held by TCRdb, this immuneACCESS table contains in-frame sequences only and omits some clones. Under half of the omission traces to an unresolved V gene where checked; the cause of the rest is unknown. Counted in this sample were tens of thousands of clones; approximately 90% of them appeared once. Together, the top ten hold under 4% of the sample. The sequenced material came from peripheral blood. These receptors all come from a man aged 50-59 years with active COVID-19.

V usage is TRBV10-1 and J usage is TRBJ1-3, with D perhaps matching TRBD1 (6 bases). Germline V gene lookup returns CDR1 WNHNN and CDR2 SYGVQD (reference sequence). V lost 5 bases and J 0 bases, leaving 8 bases between the germline ends. This CDR3 contains 14 residues. CDR3 DNA: TGCGCCAGCAGTTGGGACAACTCTGGAAACACCATATATTTT. It yields the protein CASSWDNSGNTIYF.

CDR3 sequence: CASSLGLAEPNEQFF. The CDR3 DNA reads TGTGCCAGCAGCTTGGGACTAGCGGAGCCCAATGAGCAGTTCTTC. The V and J genes are TRBV5-4 and TRBJ2-1, with 9 bases that match TRBD2. From germline, CDR1 is SGHNT and CDR2 YYREEE (reference sequence). The CDR3 contains 15 residues. J lost 6 bases, V lost 0 bases, and 4 bases had no gene match.

The chain combines TRBV29-1 with TRBJ2-2; maybe TRBD1 (6 bases). V lost 4 bases to trimming and J lost 4 bases, with 16 bases between them. There are 15 residues in the CDR3. Germline V gene sequence: CDR1 SQVTM, CDR2 ANQGSEA. The CDR3 reads CSVAGDTLATGELFF. DNA for the CDR3: TGCAGCGTTGCTGGGGACACCTTGGCCACCGGGGAGCTGTTTTTT.

The chain joins TRBV6-5 to TRBJ1-2; tentative D call: TRBD1 (5 bases). This CDR3 is 13 amino acids long. From germline, CDR1 is MNHEY and CDR2 SVGAGI. V was shortened by 4 bases and J by 8 bases, with 14 bases between the two germline ends. CDR3 region: CASSFARDPGYTF. DNA of the CDR3: TGTGCCAGCAGTTTCGCCAGGGATCCGGGCTACACCTTC.